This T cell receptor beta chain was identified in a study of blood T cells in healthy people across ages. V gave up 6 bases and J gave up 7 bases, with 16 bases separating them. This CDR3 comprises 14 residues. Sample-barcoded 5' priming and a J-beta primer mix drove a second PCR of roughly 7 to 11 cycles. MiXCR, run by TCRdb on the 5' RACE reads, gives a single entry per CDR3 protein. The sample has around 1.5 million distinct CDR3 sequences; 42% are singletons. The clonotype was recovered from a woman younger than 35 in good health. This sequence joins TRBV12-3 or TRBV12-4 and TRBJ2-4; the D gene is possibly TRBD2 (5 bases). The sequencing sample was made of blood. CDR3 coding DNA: TGTGCCAGCAGCACCCGGCGGAGGCCCAACATTCAGTACTTC. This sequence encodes CASSTRRRPNIQYF.